Reported below is one T cell receptor (beta chain). The data are from a study of blood T cell repertoires in COVID-19. Libraries were prepared by immunoSEQ multiplex PCR; TCRdb keeps only in-frame clonotypes and omits some of them. The profile shows almost 300,000 clones, roughly 89% of them singletons. Seattle's cohort entered during active infection and was followed longitudinally. CDR1 LNHDA and CDR2 SQIVND come from the germline V gene (reference sequence). Trimming took off 2 bases at V and 0 bases at J, with 14 bases between the two ends. This CDR3 is 17 amino acids long. The chain employs TRBV19 and TRBJ1-3; tentative D call: TRBD1 (5 bases). Sequencing was carried out using peripheral blood. The receptor was isolated from a woman aged 25-40 years with COVID-19, enrolled during active disease. CDR3 in DNA: TGTGCCAGTAGTATATGGGGCAGCGTGAGCTCTGGAAACACCATATATTTT. Protein: CASSIWGSVSSGNTIYF.